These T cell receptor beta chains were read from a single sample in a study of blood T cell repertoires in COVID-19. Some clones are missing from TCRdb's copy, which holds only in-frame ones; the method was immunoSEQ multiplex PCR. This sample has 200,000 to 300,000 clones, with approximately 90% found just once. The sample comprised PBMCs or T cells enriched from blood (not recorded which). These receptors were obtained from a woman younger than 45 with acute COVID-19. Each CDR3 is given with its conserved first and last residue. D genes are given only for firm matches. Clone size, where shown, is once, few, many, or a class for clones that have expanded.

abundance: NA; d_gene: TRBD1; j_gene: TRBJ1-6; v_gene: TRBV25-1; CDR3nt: TGTGCCAGCAGTGAATCGTACAGGGGAAATTCACCCCTCCACTTT; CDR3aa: CASSESYRGNSPLHF
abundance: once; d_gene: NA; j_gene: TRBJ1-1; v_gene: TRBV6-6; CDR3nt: TGTGCCAGCAGTTACGCTGGGAAGGGGGAGGCTTTCTTT; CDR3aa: CASSYAGKGEAFF
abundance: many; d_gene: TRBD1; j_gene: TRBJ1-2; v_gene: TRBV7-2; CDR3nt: TGTGCCAGCAGCTTAGTGAGGACAGGATACTATGGCTACACCTTC; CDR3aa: CASSLVRTGYYGYTF
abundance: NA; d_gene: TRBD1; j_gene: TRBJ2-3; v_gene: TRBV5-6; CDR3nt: TGTGCCAGCAGCGGGGATGGACAGGGCGAAAGCACAGATACGCAGTATTTT; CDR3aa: CASSGDGQGESTDTQYF
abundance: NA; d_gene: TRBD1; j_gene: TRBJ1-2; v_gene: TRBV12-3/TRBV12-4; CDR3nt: TGTGCCAGCAGCCGGACAGGGAACGGCTACACCTTC; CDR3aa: CASSRTGNGYTF
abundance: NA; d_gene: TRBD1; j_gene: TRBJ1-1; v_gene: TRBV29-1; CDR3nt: TGCAGCGTTCACCAGGACAGGGATGGATGGGGTGAAGCTTTCTTT; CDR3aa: CSVHQDRDGWGEAFF
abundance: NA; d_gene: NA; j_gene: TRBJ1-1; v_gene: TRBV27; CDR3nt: TGTGCCAGCAGAGGGGCAGGGTTAAGCACTGAAGCTTTCTTT; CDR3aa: CASRGAGLSTEAFF
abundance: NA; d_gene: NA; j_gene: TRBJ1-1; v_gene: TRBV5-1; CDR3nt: TGCGCCAGCAGCTTGAGTGTGGGACATTTCGACACTGAAGCTTTCTTT; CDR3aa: CASSLSVGHFDTEAFF
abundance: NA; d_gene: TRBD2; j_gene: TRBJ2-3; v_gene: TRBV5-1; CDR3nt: TGCGCCAGCAGCTTAGGAGCGGGGGCTAGCACAGATACGCAGTATTTT; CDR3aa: CASSLGAGASTDTQYF
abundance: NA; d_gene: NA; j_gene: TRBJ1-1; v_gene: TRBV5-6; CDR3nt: TGTGCCAGCATGCGACCGACTACAGACACTGAAGCTTTCTTT; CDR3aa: CASMRPTTDTEAFF
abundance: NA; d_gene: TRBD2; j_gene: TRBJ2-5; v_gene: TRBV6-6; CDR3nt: TGTGCCAGCACCAGTAGCGGGGGGACGGAGACCCAGTACTTC; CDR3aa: CASTSSGGTETQYF
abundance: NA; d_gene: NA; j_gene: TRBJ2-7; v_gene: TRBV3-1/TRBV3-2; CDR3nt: TGTGCCAGCAGCCAAGCAACTACGTCCTACGAGCAGTACTTC; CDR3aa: CASSQATTSYEQYF
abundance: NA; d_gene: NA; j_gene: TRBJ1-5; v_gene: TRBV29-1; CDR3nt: TGCAGCGTCCAAGAGGGCACGGGACACTTCAATCAGCCCCAGCATTTT; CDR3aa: CSVQEGTGHFNQPQHF
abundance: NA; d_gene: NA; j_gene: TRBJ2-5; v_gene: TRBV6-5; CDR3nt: TGTGCCAGCAAAGGTAGCCCCCAATCGACCCAGTACTTC; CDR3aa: CASKGSPQSTQYF
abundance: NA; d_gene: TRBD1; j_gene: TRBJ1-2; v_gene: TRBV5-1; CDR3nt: TGCGCCAGCAGCTTGGGGGACAGGGAATCGGCTAACTATGGCTACACCTTC; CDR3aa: CASSLGDRESANYGYTF
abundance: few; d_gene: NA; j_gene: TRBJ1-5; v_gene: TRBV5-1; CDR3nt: TGCGCCAGCAGCTTGGTCCCGGGAAGCAATCAGCCCCAGCATTTT; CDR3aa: CASSLVPGSNQPQHF
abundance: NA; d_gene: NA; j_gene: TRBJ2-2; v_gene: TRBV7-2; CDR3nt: TGTGCCAGCAGCTGGAGCAGGGTCGGGGAGCTGTTTTTT; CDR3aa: CASSWSRVGELFF
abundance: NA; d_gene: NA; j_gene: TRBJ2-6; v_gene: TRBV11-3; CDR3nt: TGTGCCAGCAGCCCCGCAACAGGGACTGGGGCCAACGTCCTGACTTTC; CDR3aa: CASSPATGTGANVLTF
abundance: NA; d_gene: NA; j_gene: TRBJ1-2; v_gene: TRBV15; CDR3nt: TGTGCCACCAGCAGAGGCCACGTAGCTAACTATGGCTACACCTTC; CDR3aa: CATSRGHVANYGYTF
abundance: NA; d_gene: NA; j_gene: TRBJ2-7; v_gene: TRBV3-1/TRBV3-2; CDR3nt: TGTGCCAGCAGCCTCGCGGCTATAAGCTCCTACGAGCAGTACTTC; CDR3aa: CASSLAAISSYEQYF
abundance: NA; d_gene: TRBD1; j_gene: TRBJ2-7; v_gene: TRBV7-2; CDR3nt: TGTGCCAGCAGCCCCTCGACAGGGGTTTCCTACGAGCAGTACTTC; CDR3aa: CASSPSTGVSYEQYF
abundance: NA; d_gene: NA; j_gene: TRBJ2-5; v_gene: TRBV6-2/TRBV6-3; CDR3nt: TGTGCCAGCAGTTACGGCCACCTCCAAGAGACCCAGTACTTC; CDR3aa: CASSYGHLQETQYF
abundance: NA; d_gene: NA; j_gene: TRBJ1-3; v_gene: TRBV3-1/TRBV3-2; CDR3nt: TGTGCCAGCAGCCAGTCCCGGCACAGGCGTGACTCTGGAAACACCATATATTTT; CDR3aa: CASSQSRHRRDSGNTIYF
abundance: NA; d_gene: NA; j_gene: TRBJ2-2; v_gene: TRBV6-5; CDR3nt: TGTGCCAGCAGTTACCGACAAGACACCGGGGAGCTGTTTTTT; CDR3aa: CASSYRQDTGELFF
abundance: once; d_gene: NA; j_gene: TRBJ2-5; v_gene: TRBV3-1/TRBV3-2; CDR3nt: TGTGCCAGCAGCCGGGGACTGGATCAAAAGACCCAGTACTTC; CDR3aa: CASSRGLDQKTQYF
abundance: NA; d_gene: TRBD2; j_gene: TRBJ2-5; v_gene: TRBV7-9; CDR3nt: TGTGCCAGCAGCTTTCGACTAGCGGGGGGGCCAGGAGAGACCCAGTACTTC; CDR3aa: CASSFRLAGGPGETQYF
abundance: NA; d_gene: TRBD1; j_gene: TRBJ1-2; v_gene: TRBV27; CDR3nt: TGTGCCAGCAGTTTAGGGACAGGCCGCGGGGGCTACACCTTC; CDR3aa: CASSLGTGRGGYTF
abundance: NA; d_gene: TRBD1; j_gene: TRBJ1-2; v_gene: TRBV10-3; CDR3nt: TGTGCCATCAGCGCCGGGACAGCAAACTATGGCTACACCTTC; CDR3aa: CAISAGTANYGYTF
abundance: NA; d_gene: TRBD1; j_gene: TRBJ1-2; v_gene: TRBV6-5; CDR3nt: TGTGCCAGCAGTTACCTACTGGGGACAGGGAACTATGGCTACACCTTC; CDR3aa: CASSYLLGTGNYGYTF
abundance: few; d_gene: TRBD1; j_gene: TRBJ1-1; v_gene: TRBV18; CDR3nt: TGTGCCAGCTCACCGGAACAGGGGGAGGTTGAAGCTTTCTTT; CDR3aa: CASSPEQGEVEAFF
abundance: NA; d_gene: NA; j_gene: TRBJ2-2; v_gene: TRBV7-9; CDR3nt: TGTGCCAGCAGCTTATTTCAACTAGAGGCGGACGGGGAGCTGTTTTTT; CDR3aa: CASSLFQLEADGELFF
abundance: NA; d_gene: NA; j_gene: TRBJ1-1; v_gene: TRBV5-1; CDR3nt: TGCGCCAGCAGCTCCCACGCAGGGGAGAACACTGAAGCTTTCTTT; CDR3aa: CASSSHAGENTEAFF
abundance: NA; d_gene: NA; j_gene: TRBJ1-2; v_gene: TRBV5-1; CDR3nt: TGCGCCAGCAGCTTGTCTCCTGACAGCCGTACCCTCTATGGCTACACCTTC; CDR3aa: CASSLSPDSRTLYGYTF
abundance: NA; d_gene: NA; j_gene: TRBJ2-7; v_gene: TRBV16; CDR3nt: TGTGCCAGCAGCCATCCCGGGACTGGCTCCTACGAGCAGTACTTC; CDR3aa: CASSHPGTGSYEQYF
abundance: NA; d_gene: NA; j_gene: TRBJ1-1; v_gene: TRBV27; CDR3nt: TGTGCCAGCAGTGCTGATGGACGGGAGGGCACTGAAGCTTTCTTT; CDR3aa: CASSADGREGTEAFF
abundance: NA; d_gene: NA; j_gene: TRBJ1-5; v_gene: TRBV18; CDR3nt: TGTGCCAGCTCACCGCGGGCAGGTGAGAATCAGCCCCAGCATTTT; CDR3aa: CASSPRAGENQPQHF
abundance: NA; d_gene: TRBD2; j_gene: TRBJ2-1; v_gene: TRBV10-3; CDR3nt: TGTGCCATCAGGAACTCACTAGCGGGGGGGAGGAATGAGCAGTTCTTC; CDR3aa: CAIRNSLAGGRNEQFF
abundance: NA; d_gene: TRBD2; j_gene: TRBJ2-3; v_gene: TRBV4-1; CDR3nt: TGCGCCAGCAGCCAATTCCTCGGACTAGCGACAGATACGCAGTATTTT; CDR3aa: CASSQFLGLATDTQYF
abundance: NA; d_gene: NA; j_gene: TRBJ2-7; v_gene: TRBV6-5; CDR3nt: TGTGCCAGCTCCCGGGACACCAGCTACGAGCAGTACTTC; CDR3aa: CASSRDTSYEQYF
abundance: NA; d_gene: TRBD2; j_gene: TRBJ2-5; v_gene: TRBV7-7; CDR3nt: TGTGCTAGCAGTGTAGCGGGGGGGTACCAAGAGACCCAGTACTTC; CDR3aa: CASSVAGGYQETQYF
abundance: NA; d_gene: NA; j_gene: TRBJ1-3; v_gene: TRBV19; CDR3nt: TGTGCCAGTATGAGGGCGATCGACTCTGGAAACACCATATATTTT; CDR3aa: CASMRAIDSGNTIYF
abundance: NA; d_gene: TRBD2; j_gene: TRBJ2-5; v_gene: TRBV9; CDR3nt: TGTGCCAGCAGCGGTGATAGCGGGGGGGCCGAGGAGACCCAGTACTTC; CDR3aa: CASSGDSGGAEETQYF
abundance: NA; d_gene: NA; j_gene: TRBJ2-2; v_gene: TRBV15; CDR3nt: TGTGCCACCAGCAGAGATATTCGAGGGAACACCGGGGAGCTGTTTTTT; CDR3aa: CATSRDIRGNTGELFF
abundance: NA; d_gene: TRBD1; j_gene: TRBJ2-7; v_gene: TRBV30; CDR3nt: TGTGCCTGGGCACCGGGACAGGGATCGAACGAGCAGTACTTC; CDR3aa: CAWAPGQGSNEQYF
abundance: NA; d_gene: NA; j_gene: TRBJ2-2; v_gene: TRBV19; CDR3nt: TGTGCCAGTAGTCCCGACAGGACCACCGGGGAGCTGTTTTTT; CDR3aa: CASSPDRTTGELFF
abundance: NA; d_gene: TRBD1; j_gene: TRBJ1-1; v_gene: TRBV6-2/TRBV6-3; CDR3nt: TGTGCCAGCAGTTATGACAGGGACACTGAAGCTTTCTTT; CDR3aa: CASSYDRDTEAFF